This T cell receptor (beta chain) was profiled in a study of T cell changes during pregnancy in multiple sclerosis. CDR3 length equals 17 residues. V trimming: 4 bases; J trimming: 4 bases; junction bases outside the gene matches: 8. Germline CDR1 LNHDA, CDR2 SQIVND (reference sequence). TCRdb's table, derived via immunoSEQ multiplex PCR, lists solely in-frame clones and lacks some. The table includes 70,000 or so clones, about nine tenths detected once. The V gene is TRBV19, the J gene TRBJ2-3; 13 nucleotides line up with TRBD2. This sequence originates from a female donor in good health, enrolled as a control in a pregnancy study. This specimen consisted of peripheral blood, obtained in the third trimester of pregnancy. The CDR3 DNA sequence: TGTGCCAGTAGTAAAAGACCGGGACTAGCGGGATCAGATACGCAGTATTTT. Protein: CASSKRPGLAGSDTQYF.